Below are 30 T cell receptor beta chains sequenced from a single sample in a study. TCRdb called the RT-PCR reads again in MiXCR, with one record for every CDR3 protein. The table records about 700,000 distinct CDR3 sequences, 14% of them present only once. The specimen sequenced was memory CD4+ T cells from blood. These receptors came from a female donor in good health, serving as a healthy control.

This chain joins TRBV7-2 and TRBJ2-2; 13 bases align to TRBD2. Looked up from germline, CDR1 is SGHTA and CDR2 is FQGNSA. J was trimmed by 4 bases and V by 2 bases; bases with no gene match: 4. The length of the CDR3 is 17 residues. The DNA for the CDR3 is TGTGCCAGCAGCTTAAGACTAGCGGGAGGTATCACCGGGGAGCTGTTTTTT. Translation: CASSLRLAGGITGELFF.

V usage is TRBV7-2 and J usage is TRBJ1-1; D gene ambiguous. Per the germline V gene, CDR1 is SGHTA and CDR2 is FQGNSA. CDR3 length: 14 residues. Trimming stripped 1 base from V and 4 bases from J, with 10 bases between. CDR3 bases: TGTGCCAGCAGCTTAGGAGGGATCATCACTGAAGCTTTCTTT. Amino acids: CASSLGGIITEAFF.

About this clonotype itself: A read error may account for a junction end that differs from germline. The chain links TRBV5-1 to TRBJ2-5; weak D call: TRBD2 (5 bases). Germline V gene data show CDR1 as SGHRS and CDR2 as YFSETQ. The CDR3 runs 13 residues. The CDR3 loop reads CASSGESQETKYF. The DNA for the CDR3 is TGCGCCAGCAGCGGGGAGTCCCAAGAGACCAAGTACTTC.

CDR3 in amino acids: CASSDRSSEAFF. The CDR3, as DNA: TGTGCCAGCAGTGACCGGAGTTCTGAAGCTTTCTTT. V gene TRBV6-4 combines with J gene TRBJ1-1; no reliable D call. Germline CDR1 is MRHNA and CDR2 is SNTAGT. The CDR3 extends over 12 amino acids. Trimming took 2 bases from V and 6 from J, leaving 7 bases between them.

This clonotype was seen only a few times. The chain carries TRBV7-2 and TRBJ1-4; a possible D gene is TRBD1 (5 bases). Germline CDR1 and CDR2: SGHTA and FQGNSA. V gave up 5 bases and J gave up 8 bases, with 15 bases separating them. This CDR3 is built from 14 residues. CDR3 in amino acids: CASSVRGNKEKLFF. For the CDR3, the DNA is TGTGCCAGCAGCGTACGGGGGAATAAGGAAAAACTGTTTTTT.

This clonotype was recorded many times. V and J are TRBV6-5 and TRBJ1-5; the D gene is possibly TRBD1 (5 bases). The germline V and J ends were trimmed by 6 bases and 0 bases, with 18 bases remaining between them. Germline lookup yields CDR1 MNHEY and CDR2 SVGAGI. This CDR3 has 17 residues. The CDR3 protein is CASRSMGGGYSNQPQHF. The CDR3 DNA reads as TGTGCCAGCAGGTCAATGGGGGGGGGATATAGCAATCAGCCCCAGCATTTT.

CDR3 sequence reads: CASSVMTGGGGYTF. As DNA, the CDR3 is TGTGCCAGCAGCGTAATGACAGGGGGTGGTGGCTACACCTTC. The rearrangement joins TRBV7-2 to TRBJ1-2; TRBD1 aligns across 9 bases. Germline V gene lookup returns CDR1 SGHTA and CDR2 FQGNSA. With 5 bases clipped from V and 7 bases from J, the junction kept 8 bases outside the gene matches. This CDR3 spans 14 amino acids.

The V and J genes are TRBV6-5 and TRBJ2-7; 10 bases agree with TRBD2. CDR3 size: 14 residues. J was trimmed by 7 bases and V by 2 bases; bases with no gene match: 5. Germline V gene data show CDR1 as MNHEY and CDR2 as SVGAGI. The CDR3 sequence is CASSYKREGREQYF. The CDR3 DNA is TGTGCCAGCAGTTACAAGCGGGAGGGGAGGGAGCAGTACTTC.

This clonotype occurred a few times. This rearrangement joins TRBV24-1 to TRBJ1-2; the D gene is possibly TRBD1 (6 bases). The CDR3 runs to 13 residues. CDR1 is KGHDR and CDR2 is SFDVKD in the germline V gene. V was clipped by 1 base and J by 6 bases, with 8 bases between them. CDR3 in amino acids: CATSDFSGDGYTF. The CDR3 bases are TGTGCCACCAGTGATTTTTCAGGGGATGGCTACACCTTC.

This clonotype showed up many times. The chain employs TRBV4-2 and TRBJ2-7, with 14 bases lining up with TRBD2. Germline V gene data show CDR1 as LGHNA and CDR2 as YNFKEQ. V shed 3 bases, J shed 4 bases, and the junction held 5 bases outside the gene matches. The CDR3 extends over 16 amino acids. The CDR3 DNA reads as TGTGCCAGCAGCCAGGCCGGGACTAGCGGGAGTTACGAGCAGTACTTC. Protein sequence: CASSQAGTSGSYEQYF.

The DNA for the CDR3 is TGTGCCAGCAGCCAAAGTGGGGTGATAGCAGATACGCAGTATTTT. It specifies CASSQSGVIADTQYF. The chain couples TRBV3-1 to TRBJ2-3, with no clear D. Germline assignment: CDR1 LGHDT and CDR2 YNNKEL (reference sequence). The length of the CDR3 is 15 residues. V was pared by 2 bases and J by 4 bases, with 13 bases between.

This clonotype was found many times. V gene TRBV20-1 combines with J gene TRBJ1-5; D possibly corresponds to TRBD1 (6 bases). Germline lookup yields CDR1 DFQATT and CDR2 SNEGSKA (reference sequence). With 2 bases removed from V and 0 bases from J, the gap between germline ends came to 11 bases. There are 15 residues in the CDR3. CDR3 in DNA: TGCAGTGCTAGACTGGGACACCTTAGCAATCAGCCCCAGCATTTT. Amino acids: CSARLGHLSNQPQHF.

This clonotype was observed a handful of times. The rearrangement uses TRBV18 and TRBJ2-4, with TRBD1 as a possible D gene (6 bases). V dropped 3 bases and J dropped 4 bases, with 16 bases sitting between them. Germline values: CDR1 KGHSH, CDR2 LQKENI. The CDR3 is 16 residues long. The CDR3 sequence: CASSPGTNPIKNIQYF. Written as DNA, the CDR3 is TGTGCCAGCTCACCCGGGACAAACCCGATTAAAAACATTCAGTACTTC.

At least ten counts were recorded for this clonotype. The rearrangement uses TRBV7-2 and TRBJ2-7; D may match TRBD1 or TRBD2 (6 bases each). Looked up from germline, CDR1 is SGHTA and CDR2 is FQGNSA. This CDR3 is built from 14 residues. V lost 6 bases and J 0 bases, leaving 12 bases between the germline ends. CDR3: CASRGGRISYEQYF. The CDR3, as DNA: TGTGCCAGCAGAGGGGGGCGGATCTCCTACGAGCAGTACTTC.

Concerning this clonotype itself: A junction boundary mismatches the germline segment, possibly from a read error. The rearrangement uses TRBV7-2 and TRBJ2-2; possibly TRBD1 for D (6 bases). Germline lookup yields CDR1 SGHTA and CDR2 FQGNSA. The CDR3 totals 15 residues. The CDR3 protein is CASSLQSGDTGELFF. CDR3 nucleotide sequence: TGTGCCAGCAGCTTACAATCAGGGGACACTGGGGAGCTGTTTTTT.

This chain uses TRBV5-5 with TRBJ2-5, with D possibly TRBD2 on 5 matching bases. The CDR3 is made up of 16 amino acids. CDR1 is SGHKS, CDR2 YYEKEE, per germline (reference sequence). V was clipped by 4 bases and J by 1 base, with 17 bases between them. CDR3 DNA sequence: TGTGCCAGCAGCCCCGGGTTAGCGCCGATCCAAGAGACCCAGTACTTC. This encodes CASSPGLAPIQETQYF.

The rearrangement links TRBV5-1 to TRBJ2-3; 7 nucleotides match TRBD2. The CDR3 spans 16 residues. CDR1 and CDR2 (germline): SGHRS, YFSETQ. Trimming took 4 bases from V and 3 from J; bases not matched to a gene: 11. The CDR3 DNA reads as TGCGCCAGCAGCCCCCGTGGCGGGAGAGAGACAGATACGCAGTATTTT. This translates into CASSPRGGRETDTQYF. The whole variable domain, filled in from reference TRBV5-1 and TRBJ2-3, reads KAGVTQTPRYLIKTRGQQVTLSCSPISGHRSVSWYQQTPGQGLQFLFEYFSETQRNKGNFPGRFSGRQFSNSRSEMNVSTLELGDSALYLCASSPRGGRETDTQYFGPGTRLTVL.

V is TRBV7-2 and J is TRBJ2-2; D is uncertain. V was trimmed by 3 bases and J by 3 bases, leaving 14 bases between them. The germline gives CDR1 SGHTA, CDR2 FQGNSA. The CDR3 is made up of 16 amino acids. The CDR3 protein is CASSFFQELDTGELFF. The CDR3 nucleotides are TGTGCCAGCAGCTTTTTTCAGGAGTTGGACACCGGGGAGCTGTTTTTT.

In its sample, this clonotype was seen a few times. This rearrangement joins TRBV12-3 or TRBV12-4 to TRBJ2-1; 7 bases fit TRBD1. V was pared by 5 bases and J by 4 bases, with 8 bases of the junction left unmatched. CDR3 length: 15 residues. The CDR3 region has the DNA TGTGCCAGCAGTCGGGACAGTCCAGTATACAATGAGCAGTTCTTC. Translating gives CASSRDSPVYNEQFF.

This clonotype was recorded at least ten times. The chain recombines TRBV20-1 with TRBJ1-5; 7 bases match TRBD1. Germline assignment: CDR1 DFQATT and CDR2 SNEGSKA (reference sequence). The CDR3 consists of 16 residues. Trimming at V came to 1 base and at J to 6 bases, leaving 12 bases not matched to a gene. The CDR3 DNA follows: TGCAGTGCTAGAGGAGGAGGCAGGGGGAGCTCTCAGCCCCAGCATTTT. Its protein is CSARGGGRGSSQPQHF.

This clonotype occurred many times. This chain uses TRBV12-3 or TRBV12-4 with TRBJ1-4; D unresolved. V dropped 5 bases and J dropped 0 bases, with 7 bases sitting between them. The CDR3 covers 14 residues. The CDR3 loop reads CASSPTTTNEKLFF. The CDR3 coding sequence is TGTGCCAGCAGTCCGACGACAACTAATGAAAAACTGTTTTTT.

This clonotype was recorded many times. The CDR3 DNA follows: TGTGCCAGCAGGGGGGGGACAGCTTCAGCTAGCACAGATACGCAGTATTTT. Translating gives CASRGGTASASTDTQYF. The rearrangement uses TRBV6-5 and TRBJ2-3, with D perhaps TRBD1 or TRBD2 (7 bases each). The CDR3 length is 17 residues. V gave up 6 bases and J gave up 0 bases, with 19 bases separating them. The germline V gene has CDR1 MNHEY and CDR2 SVGAGI.

The rearrangement uses TRBV6-2 or TRBV6-3 and TRBJ1-5; D not certain. Looked up from germline, CDR1 is MNHEY and CDR2 is SVGEGT. Trimming removed 5 bases from V and 4 bases from J, with 18 bases in between. There are 16 residues in the CDR3. The CDR3 DNA is TGTGCCAGCAGTAACCCCCGGAGAGGGTCGAATCAGCCCCAGCATTTT. It yields the protein CASSNPRRGSNQPQHF.

This clonotype was seen only a few times. This chain links TRBV5-8 with TRBJ1-5; 8 positions match TRBD1. CDR1 and CDR2 (germline): SGHTS, YDEGEE. V trimming: 3 bases; J trimming: 7 bases; junction bases outside the gene matches: 6. This CDR3 has 14 residues. This CDR3 reads CASSSKQGEQPQHF. The DNA of the CDR3 is TGTGCCAGCAGCTCGAAACAGGGGGAGCAGCCCCAGCATTTT.

This clonotype was counted only a few times. In DNA form, the CDR3 reads TGCGCCAGCAGTCTAATGGGACAGAACAATGAGCAGTTCTTC. It is translated as CASSLMGQNNEQFF. The V and J genes are TRBV5-1 and TRBJ2-1, with 7 bases matching TRBD1. Germline trimming cut 5 bases from V and 5 bases from J; bases unmatched to any gene: 7. The CDR3 consists of 14 residues. Germline V gene lookup returns CDR1 SGHRS and CDR2 YFSETQ.

This clonotype occurred many times. The V and J genes are TRBV6-2 or TRBV6-3 and TRBJ2-7; D call uncertain. The germline V gene has CDR1 MNHEY and CDR2 SVGEGT. V lost 7 bases, J lost 3 bases, and 7 bases lay in between. The CDR3 runs to 11 residues. DNA of the CDR3: TGTGCCAGCAATCAACTCTACGAGCAGTACTTC. Amino acid sequence: CASNQLYEQYF.

J is TRBJ2-3 and V is TRBV20-1; TRBD2 aligns across 9 bases. The CDR3 consists of 14 residues. The V gene's germline CDR1 is DFQATT and CDR2 SNEGSKA (reference sequence). Unmatched junction bases numbered 6, after V lost 6 bases and J lost 2 bases. CDR3 in DNA: TGCAGTGCGGCCAGCGGGGGGCACACAGATACGCAGTATTTT. Protein sequence: CSAASGGHTDTQYF.

This clonotype has more than one count but fewer than ten. The chain links TRBV9 to TRBJ2-7, with 9 bases that match TRBD2. The germline V gene encodes CDR1 SGDLS and CDR2 YYNGEE. V gave up 3 bases and J gave up 5 bases; unmatched junction bases: 3. This CDR3 region has 13 residues. The CDR3 sequence: CASSGSGSDEQYF. The CDR3 DNA reads as TGTGCCAGCAGCGGTAGCGGGAGTGACGAGCAGTACTTC.

The J gene is TRBJ2-1, the V gene TRBV20-1; 11 bases match TRBD2. CDR3 size: 15 residues. Germline V gene lookup returns CDR1 DFQATT and CDR2 SNEGSKA (reference sequence). The V and J ends lost 7 bases and 7 bases, in that order; junction bases with no gene match: 12. The CDR3 coding sequence is TGCAGTGGCTTAGCGGGAGGGGCGGTTGGGAATGAGCAGTTCTTC. This codes for CSGLAGGAVGNEQFF.

This clonotype was found many times. V and J are TRBV9 and TRBJ2-3; 10 nucleotides match TRBD1. The CDR3 sequence is 15 residues long. The trim removed 0 bases at V and 5 bases at J, leaving 3 bases unmatched. Germline CDR1 is SGDLS and CDR2 is YYNGEE. DNA of the CDR3: TGTGCCAGCAGCGTAGAAGGGACAGGGGTAGATACGCAGTATTTT. This codes for CASSVEGTGVDTQYF.